This T cell receptor beta chain stems from a study of cytomegalovirus exposure and HLA in healthy donors. Worth noting for this clone: No antigen is known for it.

Study-wide findings and caveats: The study dropped some indistinguishable V segments, TRBV6-2 and TRBV6-3 among them.

With 1 base removed from V and 5 bases from J, the gap between germline ends came to 15 bases. There are 15 residues in the CDR3. Germline assignment: CDR1 SGHTS and CDR2 YDEGEE. 13 Jbeta primers and 60 Vbeta primers were used for the PCR. Assay used: immunoSEQ multiplex PCR; TCRdb lists only in-frame clones, some missing. The repertoire has 130,000 or so clones, around 8.5% of them found once; the top ten carry 5.5%. The sample taken for sequencing was PBMCs. This clonotype originated in a man aged 40-49 years in good health and CMV-seronegative. J is TRBJ1-2 and V is TRBV5-8; D unclear. The CDR3 DNA is TGTGCCAGCAGCTTGACCGGGATGAGGGATTATGGCTACACCTTC. It codes for CASSLTGMRDYGYTF.